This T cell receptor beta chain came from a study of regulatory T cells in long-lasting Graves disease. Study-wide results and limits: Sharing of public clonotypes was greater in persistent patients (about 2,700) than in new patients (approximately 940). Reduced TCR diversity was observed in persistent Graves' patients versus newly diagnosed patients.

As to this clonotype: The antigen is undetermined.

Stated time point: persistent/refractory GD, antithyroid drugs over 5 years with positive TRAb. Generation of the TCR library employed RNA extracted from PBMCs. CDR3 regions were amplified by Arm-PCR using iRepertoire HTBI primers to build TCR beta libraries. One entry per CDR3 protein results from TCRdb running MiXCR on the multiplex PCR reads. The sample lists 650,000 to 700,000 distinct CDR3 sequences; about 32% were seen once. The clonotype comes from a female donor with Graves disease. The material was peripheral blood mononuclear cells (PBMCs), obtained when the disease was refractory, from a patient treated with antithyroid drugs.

The chain's CDR3 is CASSWGQTNSPLHF. CDR3 nucleotide sequence: TGCGCCAGCAGCTGGGGACAGACAAATTCACCCCTCCACTTT. The rearrangement joins TRBV5-1 to TRBJ1-6; TRBD1 aligns across 7 bases. Germline V gene sequence: CDR1 SGHRS, CDR2 YFSETQ. The CDR3 loop spans 14 amino acids. Unmatched junction bases numbered 4, after V lost 3 bases and J lost 7 bases. Variable domain in full (rest from reference TRBV5-1 and TRBJ1-6): KAGVTQTPRYLIKTRGQQVTLSCSPISGHRSVSWYQQTPGQGLQFLFEYFSETQRNKGNFPGRFSGRQFSNSRSEMNVSTLELGDSALYLCASSWGQTNSPLHFGNGTRLTVT.